One sample yielded the 28 T cell receptor beta chains listed below, sequenced in a study of blood T cell repertoires in COVID-19. The protocol was immunoSEQ multiplex PCR, while the TCRdb copy is restricted to in-frame clones and leaves out a portion. The data contain 650,000 to 800,000 clones, 85% to 90% of them seen just once; the ten biggest clones take up under 0.3%. Sequenced input: peripheral blood. The receptors come from a woman between 18 and 29 years old with acute or convalescent COVID-19.

The V call is TRBV7-9, the J call TRBJ2-3; no reliable D call. The CDR3 loop spans 12 amino acids. Trimming removed 0 bases from V and 6 bases from J, with 4 bases in between. Germline V lookup: CDR1 SEHNR, CDR2 FQNEAQ (reference sequence). DNA for the CDR3: TGTGCCAGCAGCTTAGCAGCCGATACGCAGTATTTT. Its protein product is CASSLAADTQYF. Combining the CDR3 with reference TRBV7-9 and TRBJ2-3 gives the whole variable domain DTGVSQNPRHKITKRGQNVTFRCDPISEHNRLYWYRQTLGQGPEFLTYFQNEAQLEKSRLLSDRFSAERPKGSFSTLEIQRTEQGDSAMYLCASSLAADTQYFGPGTRLTVL.

The J gene is TRBJ1-2, the V gene TRBV11-2, with a tentative D call TRBD1 (5 bases). CDR1 and CDR2 (germline): SGHAT, FQNNGV. The CDR3 totals 13 residues. V lost 3 bases and J 5 bases, leaving 10 bases between the germline ends. CDR3 amino acids: CASSLSQGYGYTF. CDR3 in DNA: TGTGCCAGCAGCTTGTCTCAGGGTTATGGCTACACCTTC.

V usage is TRBV7-9 and J usage is TRBJ1-2, with D tentatively TRBD1 (6 bases). Germline lookup yields CDR1 SEHNR and CDR2 FQNEAQ (reference sequence). This CDR3 is 17 amino acids long. V was shortened by 5 bases and J by 0 bases, with 19 bases between the two germline ends. The CDR3 loop reads CASSRELKGGSNYGYTF. In nucleotides, the CDR3 is TGTGCCAGCAGCCGGGAATTAAAAGGGGGTTCTAACTATGGCTACACCTTC.

The J gene is TRBJ2-3, the V gene TRBV7-9; maybe TRBD2 (6 bases). CDR1 and CDR2 (germline): SEHNR, FQNEAQ (reference sequence). The CDR3 contains 13 residues. Trimming pared 5 bases from V and 8 bases from J, leaving 14 bases between. This CDR3 is CASSETGLSTQYF. The CDR3 DNA is TGTGCCAGCAGCGAAACGGGACTTTCTACGCAGTATTTT.

The chain joins TRBV2 to TRBJ1-4, with TRBD1 identical over 10 bases. Germline CDR1 SNHLY, CDR2 FYNNEI. The CDR3 sequence is 14 residues long. V shed 5 bases, J shed 8 bases, and the junction held 5 bases outside the gene matches. The CDR3 loop reads CASSSTGGYEKLFF. The CDR3 DNA follows: TGTGCCAGCAGTTCGACAGGGGGCTACGAAAAACTGTTTTTT.

The chain combines TRBV7-2 with TRBJ1-2, with D tentatively TRBD1 (5 bases). The V end lost 5 bases, the J end lost 10 bases, and 14 bases lay between the germline ends. Germline CDR1 and CDR2: SGHTA and FQGNSA. The CDR3 totals 12 residues. CDR3 sequence: CASSPRAGHYTF. CDR3 in DNA: TGTGCCAGCAGCCCTAGGGCAGGACACTACACCTTC.

The chain has TRBV12-5 and TRBJ2-7; 8 bases align to TRBD2. V gave up 0 bases and J gave up 6 bases; unmatched junction bases: 7. Germline CDR1 is LGHNT and CDR2 is FRNRAP. This CDR3 is 15 amino acids long. The DNA for the CDR3 is TGTGCTAGTGGTTTGGTTGGGCCAGCGGGGGTCGAGCAGTACTTC. Its protein is CASGLVGPAGVEQYF.

This sequence joins TRBV9 and TRBJ2-4; TRBD1 matches at 10 bases. CDR3 size: 14 residues. V was pared by 0 bases and J by 6 bases, with 0 bases of the junction left unmatched. The germline gives CDR1 SGDLS, CDR2 YYNGEE. CDR3: CASSVGDRGNIQYF. The CDR3 DNA sequence: TGTGCCAGCAGCGTAGGGGACAGGGGAAACATTCAGTACTTC.

This clone has a single count. This chain joins TRBV11-2 and TRBJ2-7; 9 nucleotides line up with TRBD1. Germline V gene sequence: CDR1 SGHAT, CDR2 FQNNGV. The V gene end was trimmed by 1 base and the J gene end by 6 bases; junction bases not matched to a gene: 7. The CDR3 runs to 15 residues. CDR3 DNA: TGTGCCAGCAGCTTAGTCCGGGACAGGGAAGGCGAGCAGTACTTC. Its protein product is CASSLVRDREGEQYF.

The sample holds a few counts of this clone. V and J are TRBV19 and TRBJ1-2; 8 nucleotides align to TRBD1. V was clipped by 4 bases and J by 0 bases; unmatched bases: 1. CDR1 LNHDA and CDR2 SQIVND come from the germline V gene (reference sequence). CDR3 length equals 14 residues. CDR3 sequence: CASSKDRANYGYTF. The CDR3 coding sequence is TGTGCCAGTAGTAAGGACAGGGCTAACTATGGCTACACCTTC.

The rearrangement joins TRBV4-1 to TRBJ1-4; D gene unclear. The germline V gene has CDR1 MGHRA and CDR2 YSYEKL. Trimming stripped 4 bases from V and 0 bases from J, with 15 bases between. CDR3 length: 17 residues. The CDR3 region is CASSLPPRTSTNEKLFF. The CDR3 nucleotides read TGCGCCAGCAGCCTCCCGCCCAGGACTTCAACTAATGAAAAACTGTTTTTT.

This clone was detected a few times. The chain is built from TRBV6-5 and TRBJ2-7, with 9 bases lining up with TRBD1. Germline V lookup: CDR1 MNHEY, CDR2 SVGAGI. V shed 4 bases, J shed 2 bases, and the junction held 3 bases outside the gene matches. The CDR3 loop spans 14 amino acids. CDR3 residues: CASSWGQGPYEQYF. As DNA, the CDR3 is TGTGCCAGCAGTTGGGGACAGGGCCCCTACGAGCAGTACTTC.

This clone was counted once. This chain uses TRBV24-1 with TRBJ2-7, with a possible D match to TRBD2 (5 bases). V gave up 1 base and J gave up 9 bases, with 6 bases separating them. This CDR3 is 11 amino acids long. Germline CDR1 and CDR2: KGHDR and SFDVKD. DNA for the CDR3: TGTGCCACCAGTGATTTTCGGGGGCAGTACTTC. Protein product: CATSDFRGQYF.

This chain joins TRBV4-3 and TRBJ1-6, with D perhaps TRBD1 (6 bases). The CDR3 is made up of 15 amino acids. Germline V CDR1 and CDR2: LGHNA, YSLEER. V was pared by 3 bases and J by 7 bases, with 13 bases between. The CDR3 DNA follows: TGCGCCAGCAGCCAGGGACCTGACAGGAATTCACCCCTCCACTTT. It yields the protein CASSQGPDRNSPLHF.

This clone was observed a single time. The chain carries TRBV4-3 and TRBJ1-2; 8 nucleotides agree with TRBD1. The germline V gene has CDR1 LGHNA and CDR2 YSLEER. V shed 0 bases and J 8 bases; nucleotides not matched to a gene: 14. The CDR3 spans 17 residues. CDR3 in DNA: TGCGCCAGCAGCCAAGAAAGGGGGAGAACAGGGGGACGGGGCTACACCTTC. This translates into CASSQERGRTGGRGYTF.

V gene TRBV4-1 combines with J gene TRBJ1-1; maybe TRBD1 (6 bases). With 1 base removed from V and 7 bases from J, the gap between germline ends came to 16 bases. Germline V gene sequence: CDR1 MGHRA, CDR2 YSYEKL. The CDR3 contains 15 residues. CDR3 protein: CASSQGKGGRLEAFF. The CDR3 DNA reads TGCGCCAGCAGCCAAGGCAAGGGGGGGCGTCTTGAAGCTTTCTTT.

This clone showed up just once. The chain recombines TRBV9 with TRBJ2-1, with 12 bases that match TRBD2. There are 17 residues in the CDR3. J was trimmed by 4 bases and V by 0 bases; bases with no gene match: 5. Germline V gene sequence: CDR1 SGDLS, CDR2 YYNGEE. DNA for the CDR3: TGTGCCAGCAGCGTAGTGCTAGCGGGGGGGATGTACAATGAGCAGTTCTTC. Amino acids: CASSVVLAGGMYNEQFF.

J is TRBJ2-7 and V is TRBV5-5; D remains unclear. Trimming pared 4 bases from V and 5 bases from J, leaving 13 bases between. The V gene's germline CDR1 is SGHKS and CDR2 YYEKEE (reference sequence). The CDR3 consists of 13 residues. In nucleotides, the CDR3 is TGTGCCAGCAGCCTCAACAGCCCCAACGAGCAGTACTTC. Protein: CASSLNSPNEQYF.

This chain links TRBV19 with TRBJ1-2, with 8 positions matching TRBD1. The ends lost 5 bases at V and 3 bases at J; junction bases unmatched: 8. Per germline, CDR1 LNHDA and CDR2 SQIVND (reference sequence). This CDR3 has 15 amino acids. For the CDR3, the DNA is TGTGCCAGTAGTCCGGACAGGGTGGGATACTATGGCTACACCTTC. It translates to CASSPDRVGYYGYTF. Variable domain in full (rest from reference TRBV19 and TRBJ1-2): DGGITQSPKYLFRKEGQNVTLSCEQNLNHDAMYWYRQDPGQGLRLIYYSQIVNDFQKGDIAEGYSVSREKKESFPLTVTSAQKNPTAFYLCASSPDRVGYYGYTFGSGTRLTVV.

This clone was recorded once. Other nucleotide sequences from this sample produce the same CDR3. For the CDR3, the DNA is TGTGCCAGCAGTGAGGTGCGGGGGAGCACCGGGGAGCTGTTTTTT. Its protein product is CASSEVRGSTGELFF. The V gene is TRBV2, the J gene TRBJ2-2, with TRBD2 matching over 7 bases. The CDR3 consists of 15 residues. J gave up 4 bases and V 3 bases, and 5 bases lay outside the gene matches. CDR1 SNHLY and CDR2 FYNNEI come from the germline V gene.

Here the CDR3 DNA reads TGCAGCGTCGAGACAGCTAGCACAGATACGCAGTATTTT. Translation gives CSVETASTDTQYF. The rearrangement links TRBV29-1 to TRBJ2-3, with D maybe TRBD1 (5 bases). The CDR3 runs to 13 residues. V dropped 6 bases and J dropped 0 bases, with 10 bases sitting between them. CDR1 SQVTM and CDR2 ANQGSEA come from the germline V gene.

The rearrangement uses TRBV21-1 and TRBJ2-7; no DNA check was done on the table's D call, TRBD2. TRBV21-1 is a documented pseudogene. This CDR3 spans 13 amino acids. The CDR3 nucleotides are TGTGCCAGCAGGCTAGAAGAGAGCTACGAGCAGTACTTC. It codes for CASRLEESYEQYF.

J is TRBJ2-7 and V is TRBV6-2 or TRBV6-3; D is perhaps TRBD1 (5 bases). CDR3 size: 14 residues. Germline V gives CDR1 MNHEY, CDR2 SVGEGT. V was clipped by 0 bases and J by 5 bases, with 11 bases between them. This chain's CDR3 is CASSYSPGSDEQYF. In nucleotides, the CDR3 is TGTGCCAGCAGTTACTCTCCAGGGTCGGACGAGCAGTACTTC.

With respect to this clone: The identical CDR3 is also encoded by other nucleotide sequences in the sample. J is TRBJ1-1 and V is TRBV7-3; D is ambiguous. Germline CDR1 SGHTA, CDR2 FQGTGA. The CDR3 consists of 13 residues. Trimming left V 2 bases short and J 2 bases short, with 6 bases between. The CDR3 region is CASSLDSNTEAFF. The CDR3 bases are TGTGCCAGCAGCTTAGACTCCAACACTGAAGCTTTCTTT. Using reference TRBV7-3 and TRBJ1-1 for the parts outside the CDR3, the full variable domain is GAGVSQTPSNKVTEKGKYVELRCDPISGHTALYWYRQSLGQGPEFLIYFQGTGAADDSGLPNDRFFAVRPEGSVSTLKIQRTERGDSAVYLCASSLDSNTEAFFGQGTRLTVV.

This clone was counted once. This rearrangement joins TRBV25-1 to TRBJ1-5, with D perhaps TRBD1 (6 bases). Germline V lookup: CDR1 MGHDK, CDR2 SYGVNS. V lost 10 bases and J 5 bases, leaving 24 bases between the germline ends. This CDR3 spans 16 amino acids. The CDR3 sequence is CATSPGGGGRHQPQHF. In nucleotides, the CDR3 is TGTGCCACCTCGCCCGGAGGGGGGGGTAGGCATCAGCCCCAGCATTTT.

The gene calls are TRBV11-2 and TRBJ2-5, with TRBD2 matching over 10 bases. This CDR3 spans 16 amino acids. The ends lost 1 base at V and 5 bases at J; junction bases unmatched: 7. Germline V gives CDR1 SGHAT, CDR2 FQNNGV. DNA for the CDR3: TGTGCCAGCAGCTTAGGGACTAGCGGTCGGGTGGAGACCCAGTACTTC. It is translated as CASSLGTSGRVETQYF.

Comment on this clone: Within the sample, other DNA sequences also encode this same CDR3. The V call is TRBV27, the J call TRBJ2-7, with TRBD1 matching over 8 bases. The CDR3 is 14 residues long. Germline loops: CDR1 MNHEY, CDR2 SMNVEV (reference sequence). V lost 6 bases to trimming and J lost 0 bases; unmatched junction nucleotides: 4. CDR3 region: CASSLGTGSYEQYF. In DNA form, the CDR3 reads TGTGCCAGCAGCTTAGGGACAGGCTCCTACGAGCAGTACTTC.

V usage is TRBV7-6 and J usage is TRBJ2-1; D remains ambiguous. Trimming left V 1 base short and J 4 bases short, with 11 bases between. This CDR3 is 15 amino acids long. The germline gives CDR1 SGHVS, CDR2 FNYEAQ. CDR3 region: CASSLGSQAYNEQFF. CDR3 bases: TGTGCCAGCAGCTTAGGGTCGCAGGCGTACAATGAGCAGTTCTTC.